The 30 T cell receptor beta chains listed next were all sequenced from one sample in a study of regulatory T cells in long-lasting Graves disease. Arm-PCR of CDR3 regions and iRepertoire HTBI primers were used to build TCR beta libraries. TCRdb passed the multiplex PCR reads through MiXCR, listing each CDR3 protein once. The data hold about 500,000 distinct CDR3 sequences, with 15% to 20% observed a single time. Specified time point: newly diagnosed GD, antithyroid drugs for less than 3 months. Following extraction of RNA from PBMCs, that RNA was used to make the TCR library. In addition, the sample was reused for a study of T cells in Graves' hyperthyroidism and ophthalmopathy.

The material was peripheral blood mononuclear cells (PBMCs), obtained at new diagnosis, from a patient treated with antithyroid drugs. Every receptor here comes from a man aged 35-49 years with Graves disease.

This chain uses TRBV6-2 or TRBV6-3 with TRBJ2-1; TRBD2 is a possible D gene (6 bases). This CDR3 contains 14 residues. Trimming stripped 2 bases from V and 8 bases from J, with 13 bases between. CDR1 is MNHEY, CDR2 SVGEGT, per germline. The CDR3 region is CASSYGGLGDEQFF. The CDR3 DNA reads as TGTGCCAGCAGTTACGGGGGACTTGGGGATGAGCAGTTCTTC.

This clonotype was counted many times. This chain connects TRBV18 to TRBJ2-7; no clear D gene. CDR3 size: 13 residues. The V end lost 6 bases, the J end lost 3 bases, and 12 bases lay between the germline ends. Germline CDR1 KGHSH, CDR2 LQKENI. In nucleotides, the CDR3 is TGTGCCAGCTCCATGGGTATGGACTACGAGCAGTACTTC. Residues: CASSMGMDYEQYF.

This clonotype has ten or more counts. This rearrangement joins TRBV30 to TRBJ2-7; TRBD1 agrees at 9 bases. The CDR3 runs to 13 residues. J lost 0 bases, V lost 5 bases, and 2 bases had no gene match. Germline lookup yields CDR1 GTSNPN and CDR2 SVGIG (reference sequence). In DNA form, the CDR3 reads TGTGCCTGGGACAGGGGGGTCTCCTACGAGCAGTACTTC. Protein: CAWDRGVSYEQYF.

This clonotype was detected only a few times. The chain is built from TRBV6-1 and TRBJ2-2, with D unclear. Germline assignment: CDR1 MNHNS and CDR2 SASEGT. The V end was cut by 6 bases, the J end by 3 bases, with 11 bases between. The length of the CDR3 is 14 residues. CDR3 bases: TGTGCCAGCAGGCCCCCTCTCTACACCGGGGAGCTGTTTTTT. This translates into CASRPPLYTGELFF.

This clonotype appeared many times. This rearrangement joins TRBV11-3 to TRBJ2-7, with 9 bases matching TRBD1. The CDR3 length is 15 residues. Trimming took 0 bases from V and 7 from J; bases not matched to a gene: 7. In germline, CDR1 is SGHNT, CDR2 YENEEA. This CDR3 reads CASSLDRGTGNEQYF. The CDR3 coding sequence is TGTGCCAGCAGCTTAGATCGTGGGACAGGGAATGAGCAGTACTTC.

Details on this clonotype: It is likely a read error, because the conserved phenylalanine at the end of the CDR3 is missing. The limits of the CDR3 on the DNA are not certain, so only TCRdb's listed CDR3 is given. V gene TRBV2 combines with J gene TRBJ2-7; TRBD1, the table's D call, lacks a check against the DNA. The CDR3 is made up of 10 amino acids, end residues included. CDR1 is SNHLY and CDR2 is FYNNEI in the germline V gene. CDR3 loop: CASRRGTGNL.

The table lists this clonotype with a few counts. The chain links TRBV20-1 to TRBJ1-3; D is uncertain. The CDR3 is 11 amino acids. Germline assignment: CDR1 DFQATT and CDR2 SNEGSKA (reference sequence). The germline V and J ends were trimmed by 5 bases and 2 bases, with 4 bases remaining between them. The CDR3 DNA reads as TGCAGTGCTCCGACTGGAAACACCATATATTTT. Protein product: CSAPTGNTIYF.

The rearrangement links TRBV6-2 or TRBV6-3 to TRBJ1-1; D is ambiguous. Trimming cost V 6 bases and J 1 base, with 12 bases left between them. The CDR3 has 14 amino acids. Germline-derived CDR1 and CDR2 are MNHEY and SVGEGT. The chain's CDR3 is CASRPPGSNTEAFF. CDR3 DNA sequence: TGTGCCAGCAGGCCACCTGGGTCGAACACTGAAGCTTTCTTT.

In this sample, this clonotype turned up many times. The rearrangement uses TRBV12-3 or TRBV12-4 and TRBJ2-3; D not certain. V was cut by 7 bases and J by 6 bases, with 17 bases left in between. The CDR3 spans 14 residues. DNA for the CDR3: TGTGCCAGCACCCTCCACGGAATCTTGGATACGCAGTATTTT. Translated, it gives CASTLHGILDTQYF.

This clonotype has ten or more counts. In DNA form, the CDR3 reads TGTGCCAGCAGCCAGGGGACTAGCGGGGGCCTTATACGGTTCTTC. Amino acid sequence: CASSQGTSGGLIRFF. The rearrangement uses TRBV3-1 and TRBJ2-1, with 14 bases fitting TRBD2. Trimming removed 3 bases from V and 15 bases from J; junction bases left unmatched: 10. This CDR3 contains 15 residues. Germline assignment: CDR1 LGHDT and CDR2 YNNKEL (reference sequence).

This clonotype turned up a few times. The rearrangement uses TRBV10-1 and TRBJ1-1; TRBD1 is a possible D gene (5 bases). CDR3 length: 14 amino acids. Trimming shortened V by 3 bases and J by 4 bases, and 12 bases separated the two germline ends. The germline V gene encodes CDR1 WNHNN and CDR2 SYGVQD (reference sequence). The CDR3 bases are TGCGCCAGCAGTGAAACGGGACGATTCACTGAAGCTTTCTTT. Translating gives CASSETGRFTEAFF.

This clonotype was detected a few times. This chain joins TRBV7-2 and TRBJ2-1; D might be TRBD2 (5 bases). V was pared by 1 base and J by 5 bases, with 12 bases between. The CDR3 runs to 15 residues. Germline CDR1 is SGHTA and CDR2 is FQGNSA. The CDR3 DNA reads as TGTGCCAGCAGCTTAGAAAGGACTTTCCACAATGAGCAGTTCTTC. Translating it yields CASSLERTFHNEQFF. Looking up the rest from reference TRBV7-2 and TRBJ2-1 gives the full variable domain: GAGVSQSPSNKVTEKGKDVELRCDPISGHTALYWYRQSLGQGLEFLIYFQGNSAPDKSGLPSDRFSAERTGGSVSTLTIQRTQQEDSAVYLCASSLERTFHNEQFFGPGTRLTVL.

Comment on this clonotype: This likely came from a read error, as a far larger clone is one base away. V usage is TRBV6-2 or TRBV6-3 and J usage is TRBJ2-1, with 8 bases fitting TRBD1. The J call is in doubt because the DNA end fits TRBJ2-5 better. The V gene's germline CDR1 is MNHEY and CDR2 SVGEGT. The CDR3 sequence is 14 residues long. The chain's CDR3 is CASRQAGGTETQYF. Written as DNA, the CDR3 is TGTGCCAGCAGGCAAGCAGGGGGCACTGAGACCCAGTACTTC.

This clonotype was found a few times. Sequence at one end of the junction differs from germline and may be a read error. The chain recombines TRBV7-2 with TRBJ2-5, with 11 bases matching TRBD1. Per the germline V gene, CDR1 is SGHTA and CDR2 is FQGNSA. The CDR3 sequence is 15 residues long. CDR3 DNA sequence: TGTGCCAGCAGCTCGGACAGGGGGCTCCAAGAGACCCAGCACTTC. Protein: CASSSDRGLQETQHF. The full variable domain, rest sourced from reference TRBV7-2 and TRBJ2-5, is GAGVSQSPSNKVTEKGKDVELRCDPISGHTALYWYRQSLGQGLEFLIYFQGNSAPDKSGLPSDRFSAERTGGSVSTLTIQRTQQEDSAVYLCASSSDRGLQETQHFGPGTRLLVL.

This clonotype was observed at least ten times. J is TRBJ2-1 and V is TRBV20-1; maybe TRBD2 (5 bases). The germline gives CDR1 DFQATT, CDR2 SNEGSKA (reference sequence). This CDR3 spans 12 amino acids. V lost 4 bases, J lost 6 bases, and 10 bases lay in between. CDR3 in amino acids: CSATYEGNEQFF. CDR3 nucleotides: TGCAGTGCTACATACGAGGGCAATGAGCAGTTCTTC.

The chain joins TRBV28 to TRBJ2-4, with D possibly TRBD1 on 6 matching bases. The CDR3 contains 17 residues. Germline V gene lookup returns CDR1 MDHEN and CDR2 SYDVKM. V was clipped by 0 bases and J by 0 bases, with 12 bases between them. The CDR3 DNA reads as TGTGCCAGCAGTTTATGGGCGACAGGCCCAGCCAAAAACATTCAGTACTTC. Translating it yields CASSLWATGPAKNIQYF.

This clonotype occurred a few times. The chain is built from TRBV12-3 or TRBV12-4 and TRBJ2-1; 14 bases match TRBD2. Losses at the gene ends were 8 bases for V and 8 bases for J; bases not matched to a gene: 8. This CDR3 has 15 residues. The CDR3 is CASQSETSGRDEQFF. The CDR3 coding sequence is TGTGCCAGCCAGTCGGAGACTAGCGGGAGGGATGAGCAGTTCTTC.

This clonotype occurred a few times. J is TRBJ1-1 and V is TRBV4-1; D perhaps matches TRBD1 (5 bases). The ends were cut back, 3 bases at V and 9 bases at J, with 17 bases in the middle. Germline-derived CDR1 and CDR2 are MGHRA and YSYEKL. This CDR3 comprises 14 residues. The CDR3 DNA reads TGCGCCAGCAGCCAGGGGGGGGGAGGGGTTCAAGCTTTCTTT. Translated: CASSQGGGGVQAFF.

The J gene is TRBJ2-3, the V gene TRBV28; 10 positions agree with TRBD1. V lost 4 bases, J lost 1 base, and 2 bases stayed unmatched. The germline V gene has CDR1 MDHEN and CDR2 SYDVKM. The CDR3 totals 15 residues. The CDR3 bases are TGTGCCAGCAGTTGGACAGGGGGAGGCACAGATACGCAGTATTTT. It codes for CASSWTGGGTDTQYF.

This clonotype was observed many times. V gene TRBV7-8 combines with J gene TRBJ2-5; D is perhaps TRBD1 (6 bases). Trimming pared 5 bases from V and 2 bases from J, leaving 18 bases between. Germline CDR1 is SGHVS and CDR2 is FQNEAQ. There are 16 residues in the CDR3. The CDR3 DNA sequence: TGTGCCAGCAGCCCCACTGTGGGGGCCCCTCAAGAGACCCAGTACTTC. This codes for CASSPTVGAPQETQYF.

The chain couples TRBV10-2 to TRBJ2-5; no clear D. Trimming stripped 0 bases from V and 9 bases from J, with 11 bases between. The CDR3 is 13 amino acids. Per the germline V gene, CDR1 is WSHSY and CDR2 is SAAADI. CDR3: CASSESARTSQYF. The CDR3 coding sequence is TGCGCCAGCAGTGAGTCGGCCCGTACGTCCCAGTACTTC.

This clonotype was picked up many times. The gene calls are TRBV3-1 and TRBJ2-1, with D tentatively TRBD1 or TRBD2 (6 bases each). Germline CDR1 reads LGHDT; CDR2 reads YNNKEL (reference sequence). V was cut by 3 bases and J by 7 bases, with 10 bases left in between. The CDR3 consists of 13 residues. The CDR3 nucleotides are TGTGCCAGCAGCCACGAGGGGGGAAATGAGCAGTTCTTC. Encoded protein: CASSHEGGNEQFF.

This clonotype has just a few counts. Because it lacks the conserved phenylalanine or tryptophan at the end, this CDR3 is likely a read error. The CDR3 bases are TGTGCCAGCAGCTTAGAAGCCAGAAAATACTCCTACGAGCAGTACCTC. Protein: CASSLEARKYSYEQYL. The chain has TRBV7-2 and TRBJ2-7; D unclear. The CDR3 extends over 16 amino acids. Trimming removed 1 base at V and 0 bases at J, with 13 bases between. The germline V gene has CDR1 SGHTA and CDR2 FQGNSA.

The sample holds a few counts of this clonotype. The CDR3 is CASSPLTSGRSGVYNEQFF. The CDR3 bases are TGTGCCAGCAGTCCCCTGACTAGCGGGAGATCGGGTGTCTACAATGAGCAGTTCTTC. The chain has TRBV6-2 or TRBV6-3 and TRBJ2-1, with 12 bases lining up with TRBD2. V dropped 5 bases and J dropped 3; count of bases not matched to a gene: 14. The CDR3 loop spans 19 amino acids. Germline loops: CDR1 MNHEY, CDR2 SVGEGT.

This clonotype was seen ten or more times. The chain recombines TRBV11-2 with TRBJ2-7; tentative D call: TRBD1 (5 bases). CDR3 length equals 16 residues. Trimming removed 5 bases from V and 0 bases from J, with 17 bases in between. Germline V gene data show CDR1 as SGHAT and CDR2 as FQNNGV. For the CDR3, the DNA is TGTGCCAGCAGCCCTGAGTGGGGCCTCAACTCCTACGAGCAGTACTTC. Translating gives CASSPEWGLNSYEQYF. The full variable domain, in which reference TRBV11-2 and TRBJ2-7 provide the parts outside the CDR3, is EAGVAQSPRYKIIEKRQSVAFWCNPISGHATLYWYQQILGQGPKLLIQFQNNGVVDDSQLPKDRFSAERLKGVDSTLKIQPAKLEDSAVYLCASSPEWGLNSYEQYFGPGTRLTVT.

The V gene is TRBV30, the J gene TRBJ2-7, with D possibly being TRBD2 (5 bases). Between the trimmed V and J ends, which lost 3 bases and 6 bases, there was a span of 15 bases. The germline V gene encodes CDR1 GTSNPN and CDR2 SVGIG (reference sequence). The CDR3 is 13 residues long. The CDR3 region has the DNA TGTGCCTGGAGCCGGGGAATTCTCAGCGAGCAGTACTTC. Its protein is CAWSRGILSEQYF.

With regard to this clonotype: A read error may account for a junction end that differs from germline. The chain links TRBV10-1 to TRBJ2-1, with D hard to call. The germline V gene has CDR1 WNHNN and CDR2 SYGVQD (reference sequence). This CDR3 region has 16 residues. CDR3 protein: CASSYSKVALLNEQFF. CDR3 bases: TGTGCCAGCAGTTACTCGAAAGTGGCCCTGCTCAATGAGCAGTTCTTC.

This clonotype was observed many times. The CDR3 protein is CASSRPLTGKGTGELFF. In DNA, the CDR3 is TGTGCCAGCAGTCGGCCCCTGACAGGGAAGGGCACCGGGGAGCTGTTTTTT. The chain has TRBV2 and TRBJ2-2; 7 positions agree with TRBD1. V lost 5 bases, J lost 4 bases, and 13 bases stayed unmatched. Germline V CDR1 and CDR2: SNHLY, FYNNEI. The CDR3 consists of 17 residues. Filled out from reference TRBV2 and TRBJ2-2, the complete variable domain reads EPEVTQTPSHQVTQMGQEVILRCVPISNHLYFYWYRQILGQKVEFLVSFYNNEISEKSEIFDDQFSVERPDGSNFTLKIRSTKLEDSAMYFCASSRPLTGKGTGELFFGEGSRLTVL.

This clonotype was picked up a small number of times. A read error may account for a junction end that differs from germline. The V gene is TRBV5-5, the J gene TRBJ2-2; the D gene could be TRBD1 or TRBD2 (5 bases each). The length of the CDR3 is 15 residues. The germline gives CDR1 SGHKS, CDR2 YYEKEE (reference sequence). In DNA form, the CDR3 reads TGTGCCAGCAGTAACCAGGGTCGCAACACCGGGGAGCTGTCTTTT. Translated, it gives CASSNQGRNTGELSF.

This clonotype was picked up many times. J is TRBJ2-1 and V is TRBV30, with 9 bases lining up with TRBD2. CDR1 and CDR2 (germline): GTSNPN, SVGIG (reference sequence). This CDR3 spans 15 amino acids. J was trimmed by 2 bases and V by 5 bases; bases with no gene match: 7. CDR3 amino acids: CAWGGTSRAYNEQFF. The CDR3 region has the DNA TGTGCCTGGGGGGGGACTAGCAGGGCCTACAATGAGCAGTTCTTC.